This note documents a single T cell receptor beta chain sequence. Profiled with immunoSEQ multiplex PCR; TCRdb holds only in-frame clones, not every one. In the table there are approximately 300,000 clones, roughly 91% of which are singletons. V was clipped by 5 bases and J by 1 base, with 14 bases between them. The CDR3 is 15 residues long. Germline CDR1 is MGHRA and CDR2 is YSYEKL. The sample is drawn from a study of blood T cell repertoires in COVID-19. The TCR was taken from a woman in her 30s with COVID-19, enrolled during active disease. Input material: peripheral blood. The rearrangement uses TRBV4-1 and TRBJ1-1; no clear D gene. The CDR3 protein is CASSFTRTGNTEAFF. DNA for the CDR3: TGCGCCAGCAGCTTCACACGTACGGGGAACACTGAAGCTTTCTTT.